The rows below give T cell receptor beta chains drawn from one sample of a study of cytomegalovirus exposure and HLA in healthy donors. Using immunoSEQ multiplex PCR, the repertoire was profiled, and TCRdb retains in-frame clones only, with some absent. The sample includes about 98,000 clones, around four fifths seen only once; the top ten take 2.5% to 3%. The sequenced sample was PBMCs. The receptors stem from a man aged 40-49 years in good health and CMV-seronegative. Both conserved end residues are part of each CDR3. D genes are given only for firm matches. Clone size is given for some rows only: seen once, a few or many times, or a class if the clone is expanded.

V,J,size,D,CDR3,DNA
TRBV11-1,TRBJ1-1,-,TRBD1,CASSSGQGNEYTEAFF,TGTGCCAGCAGCTCGGGACAGGGGAACGAGTACACTGAAGCTTTCTTT
TRBV15,TRBJ2-1,-,TRBD2,CATSRGKTSGGAEQFF,TGTGCCACCAGCAGAGGCAAGACTAGCGGGGGAGCTGAGCAGTTCTTC
TRBV19,TRBJ2-1,-,TRBD2,CASSIERGGTYEQFF,TGTGCCAGTAGTATAGAGCGGGGGGGGACCTATGAGCAGTTCTTC
TRBV7-3,TRBJ1-1,few,TRBD1,CASSLDRVNTEAFF,TGTGCCAGCAGCTTAGACAGGGTGAACACTGAAGCTTTCTTT
TRBV15,TRBJ2-5,-,-,CATSRDIGDQETQYF,TGTGCCACCAGCAGAGATATCGGGGATCAAGAGACCCAGTACTTC
TRBV10-3,TRBJ2-3,-,TRBD2,CAIREVGGSTDTQYF,TGTGCCATCAGGGAAGTCGGGGGGAGCACAGATACGCAGTATTTT
TRBV6-6,TRBJ2-7,-,TRBD1,CASSYAGQGYEQYF,TGTGCCAGCAGTTACGCGGGACAGGGATACGAGCAGTACTTC
TRBV10-1,TRBJ1-6,-,TRBD1,CASRRDSNSPLHF,TGCGCCAGCAGGAGGGACAGCAATTCACCCCTCCACTTT
TRBV9,TRBJ2-5,-,TRBD2,CASTQSGGIPGETQYF,TGTGCCAGCACTCAAAGCGGGGGGATCCCGGGAGAGACCCAGTACTTC
TRBV7-2,TRBJ2-5,-,TRBD1,CASSSGTGESGTQYF,TGTGCCAGCAGCTCCGGGACAGGGGAGTCGGGGACCCAGTACTTC
TRBV6-5,TRBJ2-7,-,TRBD1,CASRGRGQGAHEQYF,TGTGCCAGCAGGGGGCGGGGACAGGGGGCCCACGAGCAGTACTTC
TRBV9,TRBJ2-5,-,-,CASSVGATNLQETQYF,TGTGCCAGCAGCGTTGGGGCCACAAACCTTCAAGAGACCCAGTACTTC
TRBV6-5,TRBJ2-1,few,-,CASSLQGLGEQFF,TGTGCCAGCAGTCTGCAGGGGCTTGGTGAGCAGTTCTTC
TRBV27,TRBJ1-2,-,TRBD1,CASSLIQGTGIPSNYGYTF,TGTGCCAGCAGTTTAATTCAAGGGACAGGGATACCGTCTAACTATGGCTACACCTTC
TRBV27,TRBJ2-7,-,TRBD1,CASSLRDSHEQYF,TGTGCCAGCAGTTTACGGGACAGTCACGAGCAGTACTTC
TRBV6-1,TRBJ1-2,once,TRBD1,CASSEARTAGTVVF,TGTGCCAGCAGTGAAGCACGAACAGCCGGGACAGTGGTCTTC
TRBV9,TRBJ1-2,-,TRBD1,CASSVEDRGYGYTF,TGTGCCAGCAGCGTAGAGGACAGGGGCTATGGCTACACCTTC
TRBV6-4,TRBJ1-1,once,-,CASSDWGGGNTEAFF,TGTGCCAGCAGTGACTGGGGGGGAGGAAACACTGAAGCTTTCTTT
TRBV7-9,TRBJ1-1,once,TRBD1,CASSSLGQGSTAHAEAFF,TGTGCCAGCAGCTCTCTGGGACAGGGGTCTACAGCTCATGCAGAAGCTTTCTTT
TRBV6-6,TRBJ2-3,-,TRBD2,CASSSTSGGADTQYF,TGTGCCAGCAGTTCGACTAGCGGGGGGGCAGATACGCAGTATTTT
TRBV9,TRBJ2-7,-,-,CASSVVDTPGEQYF,TGTGCCAGCAGCGTAGTCGACACCCCAGGTGAGCAGTACTTC
TRBV11-3,TRBJ1-1,-,TRBD1,CASSGGTGYTEAFF,TGTGCCAGCAGCGGCGGGACAGGTTACACTGAAGCTTTCTTT
TRBV11-3,TRBJ2-7,-,-,CASSLAGQSFYEQYF,TGTGCCAGCAGCTTAGCAGGACAGTCCTTCTACGAGCAGTACTTC
TRBV10-3,TRBJ2-7,-,-,CAISPSSYEQYF,TGTGCCATCAGCCCGAGCTCCTACGAGCAGTACTTC
TRBV5-1,TRBJ1-2,-,TRBD1,CASSFEGAYGYTF,TGCGCCAGCAGCTTTGAGGGGGCTTATGGCTACACCTTC
TRBV10-1,TRBJ1-1,-,-,CASRSGSYWLNTEAFF,TGCGCCAGCAGGTCAGGATCCTACTGGCTAAACACTGAAGCTTTCTTT
TRBV5-1,TRBJ2-3,-,TRBD2,CASSLWGRGGSTDTQYF,TGCGCCAGCAGCTTGTGGGGACGGGGGGGAAGCACAGATACGCAGTATTTT
TRBV5-1,TRBJ2-3,-,-,CASSPVAPGTSTDTQYF,TGCGCCAGCAGCCCAGTAGCCCCCGGGACTAGCACAGATACGCAGTATTTT
TRBV5-1,TRBJ2-2,-,TRBD2,CASMGTSGGPGTGELFF,TGCGCCAGCATGGGGACTAGCGGGGGGCCGGGCACCGGGGAGCTGTTTTTT
TRBV19,TRBJ1-2,-,-,CASSVGQLLRGYTF,TGTGCCAGTAGTGTGGGACAACTGTTGAGAGGCTACACCTTC
TRBV7-9,TRBJ1-4,-,-,CASSFNGKLFF,TGTGCCAGCAGCTTTAATGGCAAACTGTTTTTT
TRBV7-9,TRBJ2-7,-,TRBD2,CASSSAGGVPQQYF,TGTGCCAGCAGCTCTGCGGGAGGCGTTCCACAGCAGTACTTC